The entry below describes one T cell receptor beta chain. V was pared by 0 bases and J by 2 bases, with 15 bases between. This CDR3 is built from 18 residues. Germline V lookup: CDR1 SGHRS, CDR2 YFSETQ. Original handling: Cell counts per sample came from amplifying reference gene primers. Profiling relied on immunoSEQ multiplex PCR, and the TCRdb table lists in-frame clones only, not all of them. V, J and clone size are those of that table, while D and trimming were read from the DNA. The profile shows 200,000 to 250,000 clones, 87% of them singletons. This sample was included in a study of blood T cell repertoires in COVID-19. Overall study: Samples of COVID-19 (acute and convalescent) were obtained from the United States, Italy and Spain. PBMCs, B-cell-depleted T cells, or T cells provided the cDNA or gDNA that made up the material.

The chain carries TRBV5-1 and TRBJ2-6; possibly TRBD1 for D (5 bases). The sample was peripheral blood. This receptor was taken from a man in his late teens or twenties with active or convalescent COVID-19. This CDR3 is CASSLGQGGVPGANVLTF. CDR3 sequence (DNA): TGCGCCAGCAGCTTGGGTCAGGGTGGTGTCCCTGGGGCCAACGTCCTGACTTTC.